Sequencing of this T cell receptor (beta chain) was carried out in a study of shared clonotypes between healthy human individuals. Study-level background: Per donor, CD8 memory used one plate, CD8 naive used two, CD4 memory used three and CD4 naive used three.

Profiled with immunoSEQ multiplex PCR; TCRdb holds only in-frame clones, not every one. The repertoire holds about 1 million clones, with around 76% as singletons. All donors were Caucasian adults living in Nashville, Tennessee. On this clone itself: Its cognate antigen is unknown.

V dropped 1 base and J dropped 3 bases, with 16 bases sitting between them. Looked up from germline, CDR1 is GTSNPN and CDR2 is SVGIG (reference sequence). The CDR3 sequence is 15 residues long. Findings and caveats of the study: Against clonotypes common to all four donors, non-shared ones had lower generation probabilities. It was anticipated that sequencing depth would influence how many clonotypes donors shared.

This chain joins TRBV30 and TRBJ2-7; D tentatively reads TRBD1 or TRBD2 (5 bases each). The sample was memory CD4+ T cells sorted from blood. Subset defined: CD45RA-negative fraction. The TCR comes from a man aged 18 to 35 in good health. The CDR3 loop is CAWSGGGTGYYEQYF. The CDR3 bases are TGTGCCTGGAGTGGAGGTGGGACCGGATACTACGAGCAGTACTTC.